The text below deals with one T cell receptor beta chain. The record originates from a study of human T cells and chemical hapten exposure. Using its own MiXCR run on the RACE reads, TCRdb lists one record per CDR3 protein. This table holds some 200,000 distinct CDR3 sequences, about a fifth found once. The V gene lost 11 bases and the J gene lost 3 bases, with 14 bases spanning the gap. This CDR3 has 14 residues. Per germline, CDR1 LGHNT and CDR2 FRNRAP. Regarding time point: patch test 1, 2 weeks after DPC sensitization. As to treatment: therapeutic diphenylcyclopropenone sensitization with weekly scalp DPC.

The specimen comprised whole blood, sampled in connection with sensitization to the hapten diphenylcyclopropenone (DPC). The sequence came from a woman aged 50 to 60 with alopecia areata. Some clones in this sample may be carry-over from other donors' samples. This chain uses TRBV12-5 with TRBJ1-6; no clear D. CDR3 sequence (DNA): TGTGCTCAATGCAGCACTAACTATAATTCACCCCTCCACTTT. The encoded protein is CAQCSTNYNSPLHF. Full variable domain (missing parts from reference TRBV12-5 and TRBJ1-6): DARVTQTPRHKVTEMGQEVTMRCQPILGHNTVFWYRQTMMQGLELLAYFRNRAPLDDSGMPKDRFSAEMPDATLATLKIQPSEPRDSAVYFCAQCSTNYNSPLHFGNGTRLTVT.